This T cell receptor (beta chain) was profiled in a study of OX40 agonist ivuxolimab in advanced cancers. With autoimmune disease history or systemic immunosuppression, patients were excluded. CDR1 GTSNPN and CDR2 SVGIG come from the germline V gene (reference sequence). The junction had 3 bases not matched to a gene; V was cut back by 2 bases and J by 3 bases. The CDR3 length is 15 residues. This table comes from immunoSEQ multiplex PCR, and its TCRdb copy is limited to in-frame clones, with some not included. This sample has 60,000 to 95,000 clones, with 85% to 90% found just once. The sequencing used CD4+ or CD8+ T cells sorted from blood, collected in a trial of the OX40 agonist ivuxolimab. The receptor was isolated from an adult with an advanced solid tumor such as melanoma, head and neck, liver or kidney cancer. V usage is TRBV30 and J usage is TRBJ2-6, with 8 bases identical to TRBD2. The CDR3 DNA follows: TGTGCCTGGAGTAGCGGGGGTGGTGGGGCCAACGTCCTGACTTTC. Translation gives CAWSSGGGGANVLTF. Supplemented by reference TRBV30 and TRBJ2-6, the full variable domain reads SQTIHQWPATLVQPVGSPLSLECTVEGTSNPNLYWYRQAAGRGLQLLFYSVGIGQISSEVPQNLSASRPQDRQFILSSKKLLLSDSGFYLCAWSSGGGGANVLTFGAGSRLTVL.